This entry lists 8 T cell receptor beta chains sequenced from one sample in a study of T-cell reconstitution after alpha-beta-depleted transplantation in children. The TCRbeta library incorporated unique molecular identifiers. One entry per CDR3 protein results from TCRdb running MiXCR on the PCR reads. This table holds roughly 350,000 distinct CDR3 sequences, about a tenth found once. Sample: PBMCs from the stem cell graft donor, taken from the stem cell graft. The receptors stem from a human donor who donated a stem cell graft to a child with acute lymphoblastic leukemia.

This clonotype occurred a few times. This chain connects TRBV10-2 to TRBJ2-5; possibly TRBD2 for D (7 bases). The CDR3 spans 14 residues. V lost 2 bases and J lost 4, with 11 bases in between. Germline V lookup: CDR1 WSHSY, CDR2 SAAADI. This CDR3 reads CASSEGRGGETQYF. DNA of the CDR3: TGCGCCAGCAGTGAGGGGAGGGGGGGAGAGACCCAGTACTTC.

This clonotype appeared a few times. V usage is TRBV4-1 and J usage is TRBJ2-3; perhaps TRBD2 as D (6 bases). The V gene lost 0 bases and the J gene lost 4 bases, with 11 bases spanning the gap. CDR3 length equals 15 residues. Germline CDR1 and CDR2: MGHRA and YSYEKL. CDR3 DNA sequence: TGCGCCAGCAGCCAAGAAACGGGAGCGGCAGATACGCAGTATTTT. As protein: CASSQETGAADTQYF.

This sequence joins TRBV28 and TRBJ1-6; the D is unclear. Between the trimmed V and J ends, which lost 7 bases and 2 bases, there was a span of 15 bases. This CDR3 is built from 16 residues. Germline loops: CDR1 MDHEN, CDR2 SYDVKM. In nucleotides, the CDR3 is TGTGCCAGCATCTCGGGTGGAAGGCCCTATAATTCACCCCTCCACTTT. It specifies CASISGGRPYNSPLHF.

This clonotype was found a few times. The V gene is TRBV7-2, the J gene TRBJ2-7; perhaps D is TRBD1 or TRBD2 (6 bases each). Germline CDR1 is SGHTA and CDR2 is FQGNSA. CDR3 length: 12 residues. Between the trimmed V and J ends, which lost 5 bases and 9 bases, there was a span of 14 bases. The CDR3 is CASSQGLGGQYF. DNA for the CDR3: TGTGCCAGCAGCCAGGGGCTGGGAGGGCAGTACTTC. Drawing the rest from reference TRBV7-2 and TRBJ2-7, the complete variable domain is GAGVSQSPSNKVTEKGKDVELRCDPISGHTALYWYRQSLGQGLEFLIYFQGNSAPDKSGLPSDRFSAERTGGSVSTLTIQRTQQEDSAVYLCASSQGLGGQYFGPGTRLTVT.

This clonotype was counted a few times. V gene TRBV28 combines with J gene TRBJ2-1, with D perhaps matching TRBD1 (6 bases). The CDR3 contains 14 residues. Germline V CDR1 and CDR2: MDHEN, SYDVKM. V lost 4 bases and J 1 base, leaving 8 bases between the germline ends. CDR3 DNA sequence: TGTGCCAGCAGTTGGGGGCAGTCCTACAATGAGCAGTTCTTC. It is translated as CASSWGQSYNEQFF.

This clonotype has just a few counts. This rearrangement joins TRBV19 to TRBJ1-5; the match to TRBD1 covers 7 bases. CDR3 length equals 17 residues. Losses at the gene ends were 7 bases for V and 1 base for J; bases not matched to a gene: 13. From germline, CDR1 is LNHDA and CDR2 SQIVND (reference sequence). CDR3 coding DNA: TGTGCCAGTATCCCCAGATGGGGGGGACAGAGCAATCAGCCCCAGCATTTT. This sequence encodes CASIPRWGGQSNQPQHF.

This clonotype appeared a few times. The chain uses TRBV20-1 and TRBJ2-2; TRBD2 might be the D (6 bases). The CDR3 is made up of 15 amino acids. V gave up 3 bases and J gave up 5 bases, with 16 bases separating them. Germline V gene sequence: CDR1 DFQATT, CDR2 SNEGSKA (reference sequence). The CDR3 DNA reads TGCAGTGCTAGTATGGGGGGTAGTACGACCGGGGAGCTGTTTTTT. It translates to CSASMGGSTTGELFF.

This chain connects TRBV10-3 to TRBJ1-1; 7 nucleotides align to TRBD1. The V and J ends lost 9 bases and 1 base, in that order; junction bases with no gene match: 8. Germline V gene sequence: CDR1 ENHRY, CDR2 SYGVKD. The CDR3 has 14 residues. CDR3 nucleotide sequence: TGTGCCATGCACCAGGGGGGGAAGAACACTGAAGCTTTCTTT. Protein sequence: CAMHQGGKNTEAFF.